This TCR beta chain was recorded in a study of blood T cell repertoires in COVID-19. For the study at large: The study drew acute and convalescent COVID-19 samples from the United States, Italy and Spain.

Germline CDR1 is MGHDK and CDR2 is SYGVNS. Trimming removed 4 bases from V and 3 bases from J; junction bases left unmatched: 2. The CDR3 totals 14 residues. Cohort assignment relied on participant-reported clinical history. Measured with immunoSEQ multiplex PCR; TCRdb has only the in-frame clones, and not every one. The profile covers 150,000 or so clones, with over 75% appearing a single time and around 3% taken by the ten largest. The chain uses TRBV25-1 and TRBJ2-5; 10 bases agree with TRBD2. This TCR was sampled from a woman between 50 and 59 years old who had recovered from COVID-19. The sequenced sample was PBMCs or T cells enriched from blood (not recorded which). The DNA for the CDR3 is TGTGCCAGCAGTGTCCTAGCGGGGGAAGAGACCCAGTACTTC. Translating gives CASSVLAGEETQYF.